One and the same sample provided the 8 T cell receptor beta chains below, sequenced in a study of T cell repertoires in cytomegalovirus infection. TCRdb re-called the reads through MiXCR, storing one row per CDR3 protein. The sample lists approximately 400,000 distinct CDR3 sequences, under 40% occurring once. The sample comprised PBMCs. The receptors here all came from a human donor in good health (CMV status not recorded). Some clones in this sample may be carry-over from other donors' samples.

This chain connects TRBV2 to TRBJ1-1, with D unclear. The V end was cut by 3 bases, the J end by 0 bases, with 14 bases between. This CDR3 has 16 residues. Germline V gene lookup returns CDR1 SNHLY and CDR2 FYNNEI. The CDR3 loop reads CASSEGWWGLNTEAFF. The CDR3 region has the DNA TGTGCCAGCAGTGAGGGGTGGTGGGGTTTGAACACTGAAGCTTTCTTT. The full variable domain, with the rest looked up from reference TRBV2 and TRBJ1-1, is EPEVTQTPSHQVTQMGQEVILRCVPISNHLYFYWYRQILGQKVEFLVSFYNNEISEKSEIFDDQFSVERPDGSNFTLKIRSTKLEDSAMYFCASSEGWWGLNTEAFFGQGTRLTVV.

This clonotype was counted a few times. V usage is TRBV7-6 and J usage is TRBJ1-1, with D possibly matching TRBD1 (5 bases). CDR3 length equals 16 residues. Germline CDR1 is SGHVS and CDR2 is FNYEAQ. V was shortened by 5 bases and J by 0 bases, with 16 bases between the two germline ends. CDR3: CASSPRQNLMNTEAFF. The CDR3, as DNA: TGTGCCAGCAGCCCAAGACAGAACCTAATGAACACTGAAGCTTTCTTT.

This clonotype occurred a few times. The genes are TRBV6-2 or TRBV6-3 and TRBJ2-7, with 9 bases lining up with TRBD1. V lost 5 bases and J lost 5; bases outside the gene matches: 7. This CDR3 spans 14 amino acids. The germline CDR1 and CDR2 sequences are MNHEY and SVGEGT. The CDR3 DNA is TGTGCCAGCAGTCCCCGGGACAGGGTCCACGAGCAGTACTTC. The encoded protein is CASSPRDRVHEQYF.

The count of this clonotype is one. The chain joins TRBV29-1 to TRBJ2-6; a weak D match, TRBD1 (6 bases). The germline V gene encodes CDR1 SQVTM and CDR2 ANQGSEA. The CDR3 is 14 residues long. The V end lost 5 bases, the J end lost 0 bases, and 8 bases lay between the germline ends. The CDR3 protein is CSVKQGSGANVLTF. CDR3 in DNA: TGCAGCGTTAAACAGGGCTCTGGGGCCAACGTCCTGACTTTC.

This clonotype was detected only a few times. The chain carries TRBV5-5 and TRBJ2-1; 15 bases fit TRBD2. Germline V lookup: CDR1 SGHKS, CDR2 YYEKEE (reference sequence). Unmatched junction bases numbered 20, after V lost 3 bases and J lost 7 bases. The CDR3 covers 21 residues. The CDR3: CASSSRGGGLAGGPPLNEQFF. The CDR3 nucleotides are TGTGCCAGCAGCTCAAGGGGGGGCGGACTAGCGGGGGGGCCCCCCCTGAATGAGCAGTTCTTC.

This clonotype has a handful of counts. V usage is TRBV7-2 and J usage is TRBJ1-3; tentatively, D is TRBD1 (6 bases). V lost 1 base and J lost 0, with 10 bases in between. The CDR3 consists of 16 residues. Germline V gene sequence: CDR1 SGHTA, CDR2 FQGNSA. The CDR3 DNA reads TGTGCCAGCAGCTTAGGACAGGCGACCTCTGGAAACACCATATATTTT. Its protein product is CASSLGQATSGNTIYF.

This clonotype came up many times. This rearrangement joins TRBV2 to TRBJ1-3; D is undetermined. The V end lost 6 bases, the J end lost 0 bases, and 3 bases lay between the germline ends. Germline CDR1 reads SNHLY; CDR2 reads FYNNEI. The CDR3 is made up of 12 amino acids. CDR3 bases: TGTGCCAGCAGGGGCTCTGGAAACACCATATATTTT. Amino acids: CASRGSGNTIYF.

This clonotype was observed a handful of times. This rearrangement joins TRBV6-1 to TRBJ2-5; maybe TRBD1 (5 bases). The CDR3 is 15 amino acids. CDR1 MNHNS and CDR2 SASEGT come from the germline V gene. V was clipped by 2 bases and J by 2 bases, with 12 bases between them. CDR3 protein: CASSEFRGSQETQYF. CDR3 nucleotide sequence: TGTGCCAGCAGTGAATTTAGGGGATCTCAAGAGACCCAGTACTTC.